The TCR beta chain under discussion was sequenced for a study of blood T cell repertoires in COVID-19. Study details: Italy, Spain and the United States were the sources of the convalescent and acute COVID-19 samples. PBMCs, B-cell-depleted T cells, or T cells were the source of the cDNA or gDNA that made up the material.

Germline loops: CDR1 SGHRS, CDR2 YFSETQ. The ends lost 1 base at V and 0 bases at J; junction bases unmatched: 7. CDR3 length equals 16 residues. Authors' data handling: By means of reference gene primer amplification, nucleated cell counts were estimated. Sequencing used immunoSEQ multiplex PCR; TCRdb keeps in-frame clones, though not all of them. The V and J calls and the clone size are those of that table, but D and trimming were determined from the DNA. This table holds around 300,000 clones, over 75% found once. This receptor was taken from a woman in her 70s with acute or convalescent COVID-19. This chain connects TRBV5-1 to TRBJ2-7; 7 nucleotides match TRBD2. The material sequenced was peripheral blood. CDR3 region: CASSLSGAPDSYEQYF. CDR3 in DNA: TGCGCCAGCAGCTTGAGCGGGGCACCCGACTCCTACGAGCAGTACTTC.